This T cell receptor beta chain comes out of a study of naive and memory T cell subsets. CDR1 and CDR2 from the germline V gene are MNHEY and SVGEGT. CDR3 size: 14 residues. V lost 8 bases and J lost 2, with 13 bases in between. Ligated cDNA underwent four rounds of PCR with nested alpha and beta constant region primers and SP2. In TCRdb, the 5' RACE reads were re-called with MiXCR into one record per CDR3 protein. The sample lists roughly 48,000 distinct CDR3 sequences; 4.7% were seen once. A UMI-containing oligonucleotide was joined by 3' ligation to the TCR cDNA template. There are many counts of this clonotype.

V is TRBV6-2 or TRBV6-3 and J is TRBJ1-5; D not certain. The sequence was collected from a female donor in good health. CDR3 bases: TGTGCCAGCTCTTGGAGCTCAGGCAATCAGCCCCAGCATTTT. This gives the protein CASSWSSGNQPQHF.